This passage covers 7 T cell receptor beta chains from one sample sequenced in a study of blood T cell repertoires in COVID-19. Method: immunoSEQ multiplex PCR; TCRdb's copy keeps in-frame clones and lacks some. The sample yields hundreds of thousands of clones, over 75% seen once. Sequences were obtained from peripheral blood. The receptors shown here come from a woman in her 70s with COVID-19, enrolled during active disease.

The V call is TRBV7-3, the J call TRBJ2-3, with TRBD1 matching 8 bases. The length of the CDR3 is 16 residues. The germline V gene encodes CDR1 SGHTA and CDR2 FQGTGA. After removal of 2 bases from V and 1 base from J, the junction contained 5 bases not matched to a gene. CDR3: CASSLVSGQGTDTQYF. The DNA of the CDR3 is TGTGCCAGCAGCTTAGTCTCGGGACAGGGCACAGATACGCAGTATTTT. Supplemented by reference TRBV7-3 and TRBJ2-3, the full variable domain reads GAGVSQTPSNKVTEKGKYVELRCDPISGHTALYWYRQSLGQGPEFLIYFQGTGAADDSGLPNDRFFAVRPEGSVSTLKIQRTERGDSAVYLCASSLVSGQGTDTQYFGPGTRLTVL.

This clone occurred a few times. The rearrangement links TRBV19 to TRBJ1-2, with 7 bases aligning to TRBD1. Losses at the gene ends were 7 bases for V and 8 bases for J; bases not matched to a gene: 7. Germline values: CDR1 LNHDA, CDR2 SQIVND (reference sequence). The length of the CDR3 is 12 residues. CDR3 in amino acids: CASMEGAGGYTF. CDR3 DNA sequence: TGTGCCAGTATGGAGGGGGCGGGCGGCTACACCTTC.

V usage is TRBV12-3 or TRBV12-4 and J usage is TRBJ2-7; tentatively, D is TRBD1 (6 bases). Trimming cost V 5 bases and J 4 bases, with 9 bases left between them. This CDR3 region has 12 residues. CDR3 sequence: CASSRTAYEQYF. The CDR3 nucleotides are TGTGCCAGCAGTCGGACAGCTTACGAGCAGTACTTC.

The CDR3 here is CASRAGGLLEQYF. In DNA, the CDR3 is TGTGCCAGCAGAGCGGGGGGACTCCTCGAGCAGTACTTC. The chain links TRBV11-3 to TRBJ2-7; 9 bases match TRBD2. The CDR3 is 13 residues long. V was pared by 6 bases and J by 6 bases, with 6 bases of the junction left unmatched. From germline, CDR1 is SGHNT and CDR2 YENEEA.

V usage is TRBV3-1 (or the pseudogene TRBV3-2) and J usage is TRBJ2-5, with D hard to call. The CDR3 sequence is 16 residues long. The germline gives CDR1 LGHDT, CDR2 YNNKEL (reference sequence). V dropped 4 bases and J dropped 4 bases, with 19 bases sitting between them. CDR3: CASSPLHGVRGETQYF. For the CDR3, the DNA is TGTGCCAGCAGCCCCCTGCACGGCGTGAGAGGAGAGACCCAGTACTTC.

This clone was seen a handful of times. The chain joins TRBV6-5 to TRBJ2-1, with 9 bases lining up with TRBD2. J was trimmed by 6 bases and V by 6 bases; bases with no gene match: 9. The germline V gene encodes CDR1 MNHEY and CDR2 SVGAGI. The CDR3 spans 15 residues. CDR3 in DNA: TGTGCCAGCAGGATAGCGGGAGTTCGAGTCAATGAGCAGTTCTTC. Translating it yields CASRIAGVRVNEQFF.

The chain uses TRBV19 and TRBJ1-2; TRBD1 might be the D (5 bases). This CDR3 comprises 13 residues. V was trimmed by 5 bases and J by 4 bases, leaving 11 bases between them. Germline-derived CDR1 and CDR2 are LNHDA and SQIVND (reference sequence). The CDR3 region is CASSSTGRYGYTF. The CDR3 region has the DNA TGTGCCAGTAGTTCTACAGGACGCTATGGCTACACCTTC. Combining the CDR3 with reference TRBV19 and TRBJ1-2 gives the whole variable domain DGGITQSPKYLFRKEGQNVTLSCEQNLNHDAMYWYRQDPGQGLRLIYYSQIVNDFQKGDIAEGYSVSREKKESFPLTVTSAQKNPTAFYLCASSSTGRYGYTFGSGTRLTVV.